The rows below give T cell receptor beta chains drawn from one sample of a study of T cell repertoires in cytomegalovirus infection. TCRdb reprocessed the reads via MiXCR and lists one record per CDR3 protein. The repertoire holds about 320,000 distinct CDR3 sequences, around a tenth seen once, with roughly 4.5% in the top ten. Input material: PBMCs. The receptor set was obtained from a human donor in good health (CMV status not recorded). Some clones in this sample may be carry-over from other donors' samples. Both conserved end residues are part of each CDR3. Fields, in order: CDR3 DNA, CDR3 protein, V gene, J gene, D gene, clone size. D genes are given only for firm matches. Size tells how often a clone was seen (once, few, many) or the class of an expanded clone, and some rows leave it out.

TGTGCCAGCAGTGAAGAGTTTTTAAGATCTGAAGCTTTCTTT,CASSEEFLRSEAFF,TRBV25-1,TRBJ1-1,.,.
TGTGCCACCAGCGGTGGGGTGTCCTACAATGAGCAGTTCTTC,CATSGGVSYNEQFF,TRBV15,TRBJ2-1,.,few
TGTGCCAGCTCCCCGAGCGGGGGGGCCAACGTCCTGACTTTC,CASSPSGGANVLTF,TRBV18,TRBJ2-6,.,few
TGTGCCAGCAGATTCAGCACGAACACTGAAGCTTTCTTT,CASRFSTNTEAFF,TRBV7-2,TRBJ1-1,.,many
TGCGCCAGCAGCCAAGGGGAAGCCGGGGAGCTGTTTTTT,CASSQGEAGELFF,TRBV4-3,TRBJ2-2,.,.
TGTGCCAGCAGCTTAGCGTGGGACAGGGTGTATGGCTACACCTTC,CASSLAWDRVYGYTF,TRBV7-2,TRBJ1-2,TRBD1,.
TGTGCCAGCAGCTCCGGGGTCAGCCCTTATAATTCACCCCTCCACTTT,CASSSGVSPYNSPLHF,TRBV7-2,TRBJ1-6,.,many
TGTGCCAGCAATGCAGACAGGAGGCCCTACGAGCAGTACTTC,CASNADRRPYEQYF,TRBV12-3/TRBV12-4,TRBJ2-7,.,few
TGTGCCAGCAGTGAAGCGGGGACAGGGCTGGGCTACACCTTC,CASSEAGTGLGYTF,TRBV6-1,TRBJ1-2,TRBD1,.
TGTGCCAGCAGTTTAGCGCATGGCAGCCAAGAGACCCAGTACTTC,CASSLAHGSQETQYF,TRBV12-3/TRBV12-4,TRBJ2-5,.,many
TGTGCCAGCAGCTCTTGGGGGCTTGGCTACGAGCAGTACTTC,CASSSWGLGYEQYF,TRBV7-2,TRBJ2-7,.,many
TGTGCCACCAGCGACCGGGGCCCGTCGGGGGATACGCAGTATTTT,CATSDRGPSGDTQYF,TRBV24-1,TRBJ2-3,.,many
TGTGCCAGCAGCTTCTTTGCGGGGAGCACAGATACGCAGTATTTT,CASSFFAGSTDTQYF,TRBV7-8,TRBJ2-3,.,many
TGCAGCGTAACAGACGGGACAGGGTTGTTTTTTGAGACCCAGTACTTC,CSVTDGTGLFFETQYF,TRBV29-1,TRBJ2-5,TRBD1,.
TGTGCCAGTCGGGCCTCTCACTATGGCTACACCTTC,CASRASHYGYTF,TRBV19,TRBJ1-2,.,.
TGCAGTGCTAGAGATATGTGGGGGGGCACTGAAGCTTTCTTT,CSARDMWGGTEAFF,TRBV20-1,TRBJ1-1,.,many
TGTGCCAGCAGTTATTCCGGGACCGGGAGTTCCACTGAAGCTTTCTTT,CASSYSGTGSSTEAFF,TRBV6-2/TRBV6-3,TRBJ1-1,.,.
TGTGCCAGCAGCTTAGTAGGGGGGACTAGCGGCGCCTACGAGCAGTACTTC,CASSLVGGTSGAYEQYF,TRBV7-6,TRBJ2-7,TRBD2,many
TGTGCCAGCAGCGTGGACCCCTACCCCAATGAGCGGTTCTTC,CASSVDPYPNERFF,TRBV9,TRBJ2-1,.,.
TGCAGTGCTAGCAGGAAAGGCTCCTATAATTCACCCCTCCACTTT,CSASRKGSYNSPLHF,TRBV20-1,TRBJ1-6,.,few
TGTGCCAGCAGCCCCCGTCCTGGAACCAACACTGAAGCTTTCTTT,CASSPRPGTNTEAFF,TRBV7-2,TRBJ1-1,.,few
TGCAGTGCGAGAGGACAGGGGCTCGGACCCCTCCACTTT,CSARGQGLGPLHF,TRBV20-1,TRBJ1-6,TRBD1,many